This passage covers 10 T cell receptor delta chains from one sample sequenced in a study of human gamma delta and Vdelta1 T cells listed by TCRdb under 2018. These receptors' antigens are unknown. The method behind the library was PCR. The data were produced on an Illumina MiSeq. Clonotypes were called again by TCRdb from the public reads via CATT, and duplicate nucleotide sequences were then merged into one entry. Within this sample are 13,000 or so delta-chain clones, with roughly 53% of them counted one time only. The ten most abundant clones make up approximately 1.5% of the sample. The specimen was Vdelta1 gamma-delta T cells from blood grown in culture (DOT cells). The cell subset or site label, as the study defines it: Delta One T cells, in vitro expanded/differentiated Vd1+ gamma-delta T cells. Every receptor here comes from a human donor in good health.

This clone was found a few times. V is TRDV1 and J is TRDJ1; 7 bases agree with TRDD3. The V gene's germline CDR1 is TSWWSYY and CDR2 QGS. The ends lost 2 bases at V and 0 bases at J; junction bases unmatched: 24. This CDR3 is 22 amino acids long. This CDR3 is CALGEFPSYSNMMGEYTDKLIF. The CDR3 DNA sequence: TGTGCTCTTGGGGAATTCCCATCTTATAGCAATATGATGGGGGAATACACCGATAAACTCATCTTT.

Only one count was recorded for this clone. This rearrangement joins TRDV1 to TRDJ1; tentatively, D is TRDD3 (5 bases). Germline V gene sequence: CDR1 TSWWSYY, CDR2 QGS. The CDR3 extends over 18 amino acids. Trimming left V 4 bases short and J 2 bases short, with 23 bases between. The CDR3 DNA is TGTGCTCTTGGGGTCCCCATGGGGTCCCCAGGTCCAACCGATAAACTCATCTTT. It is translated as CALGVPMGSPGPTDKLIF.

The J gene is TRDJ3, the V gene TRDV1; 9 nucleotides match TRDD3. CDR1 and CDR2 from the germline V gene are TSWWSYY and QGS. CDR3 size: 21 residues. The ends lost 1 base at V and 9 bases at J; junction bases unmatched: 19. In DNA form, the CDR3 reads TGTGCTCTTGGGGAACCTCCCTTTGCGGGGGATACTGCCCAGGGCACCCGACAGATGTTTTTC. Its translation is CALGEPPFAGDTAQGTRQMFF.

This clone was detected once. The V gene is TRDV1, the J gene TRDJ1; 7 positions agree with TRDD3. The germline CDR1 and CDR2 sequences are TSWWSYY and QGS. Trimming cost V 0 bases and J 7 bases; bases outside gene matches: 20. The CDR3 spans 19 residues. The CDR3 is CALGELTGLLWGTPGKLIF. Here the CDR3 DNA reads TGTGCTCTTGGGGAACTAACCGGCCTTCTTTGGGGGACACCTGGTAAACTCATCTTT.

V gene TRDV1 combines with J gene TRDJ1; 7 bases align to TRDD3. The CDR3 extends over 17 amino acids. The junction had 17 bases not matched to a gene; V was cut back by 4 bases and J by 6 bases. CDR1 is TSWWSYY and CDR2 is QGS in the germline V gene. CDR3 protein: CALGGKSNLLGTYKLIF. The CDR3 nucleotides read TGTGCTCTTGGGGGTAAGAGCAACTTACTGGGGACCTATAAACTCATCTTT.

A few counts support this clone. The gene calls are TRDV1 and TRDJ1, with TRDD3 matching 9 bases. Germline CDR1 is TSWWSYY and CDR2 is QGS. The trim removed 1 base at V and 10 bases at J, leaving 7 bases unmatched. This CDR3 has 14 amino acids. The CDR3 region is CALGERRGIHVLIF. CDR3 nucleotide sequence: TGTGCTCTTGGGGAACGGCGGGGGATACATGTACTCATCTTT.

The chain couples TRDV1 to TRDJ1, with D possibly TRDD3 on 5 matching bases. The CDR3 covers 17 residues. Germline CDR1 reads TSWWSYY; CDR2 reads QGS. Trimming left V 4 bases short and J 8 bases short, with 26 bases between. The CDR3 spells CALGGDFSTNLGGKLIF. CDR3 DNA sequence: TGTGCTCTTGGGGGGGATTTCTCTACCAACCTCGGAGGGAAACTCATCTTT.

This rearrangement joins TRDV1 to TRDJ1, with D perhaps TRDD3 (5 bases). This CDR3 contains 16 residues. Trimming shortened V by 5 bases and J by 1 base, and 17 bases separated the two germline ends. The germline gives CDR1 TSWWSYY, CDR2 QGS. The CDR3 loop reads CALGQAPPGITDKLIF. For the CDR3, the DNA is TGTGCTCTTGGGCAAGCCCCCCCAGGGATCACCGATAAACTCATCTTT.

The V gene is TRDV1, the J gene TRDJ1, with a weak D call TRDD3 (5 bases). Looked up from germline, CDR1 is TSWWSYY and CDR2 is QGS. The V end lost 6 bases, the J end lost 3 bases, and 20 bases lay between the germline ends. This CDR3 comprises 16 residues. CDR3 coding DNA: TGTGCTCTTGGCGAGCGTTCCGGGGGCGGCCCCGATAAACTCATCTTT. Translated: CALGERSGGGPDKLIF.

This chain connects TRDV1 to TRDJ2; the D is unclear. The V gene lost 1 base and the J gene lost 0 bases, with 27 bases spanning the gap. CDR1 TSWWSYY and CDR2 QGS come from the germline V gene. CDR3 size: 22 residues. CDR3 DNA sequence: TGTGCTCTTGGGGAACCACAAATTCCACCGATGGATGGGTGCGCTTTGACAGCACAACTCTTCTTT. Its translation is CALGEPQIPPMDGCALTAQLFF.